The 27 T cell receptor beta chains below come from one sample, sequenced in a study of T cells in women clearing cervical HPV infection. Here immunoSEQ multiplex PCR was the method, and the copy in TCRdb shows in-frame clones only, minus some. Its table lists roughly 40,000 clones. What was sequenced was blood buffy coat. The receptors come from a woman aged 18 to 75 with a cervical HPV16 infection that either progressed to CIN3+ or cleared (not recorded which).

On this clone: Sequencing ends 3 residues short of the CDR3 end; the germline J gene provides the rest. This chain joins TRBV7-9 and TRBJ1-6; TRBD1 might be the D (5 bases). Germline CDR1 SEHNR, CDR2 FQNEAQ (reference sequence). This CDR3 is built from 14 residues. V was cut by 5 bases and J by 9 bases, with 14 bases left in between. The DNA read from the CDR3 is TGTGCCAGCAGCCCGGGACTGGGGATTTCACCC. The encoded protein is CASSPGLGISP. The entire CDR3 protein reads CASSPGLGISPLHF.

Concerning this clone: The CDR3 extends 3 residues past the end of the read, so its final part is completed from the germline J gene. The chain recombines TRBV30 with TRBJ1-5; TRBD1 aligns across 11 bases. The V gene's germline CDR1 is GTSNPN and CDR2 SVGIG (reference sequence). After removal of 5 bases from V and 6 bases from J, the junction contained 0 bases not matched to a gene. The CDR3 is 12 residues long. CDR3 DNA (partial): TGTGCCTGGGGGACAGGGGGTCAGCCC. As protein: CAWGTGGQP. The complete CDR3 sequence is CAWGTGGQPQHF.

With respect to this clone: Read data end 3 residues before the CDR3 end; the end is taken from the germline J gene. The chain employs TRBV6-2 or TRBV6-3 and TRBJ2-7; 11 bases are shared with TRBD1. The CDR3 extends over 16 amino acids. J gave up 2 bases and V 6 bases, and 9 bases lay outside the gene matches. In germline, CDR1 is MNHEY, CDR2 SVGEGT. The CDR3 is CASRPLLGQGAYEQYF. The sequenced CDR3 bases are TGTGCCAGCAGACCCCTTCTGGGACAGGGGGCCTACGAG.

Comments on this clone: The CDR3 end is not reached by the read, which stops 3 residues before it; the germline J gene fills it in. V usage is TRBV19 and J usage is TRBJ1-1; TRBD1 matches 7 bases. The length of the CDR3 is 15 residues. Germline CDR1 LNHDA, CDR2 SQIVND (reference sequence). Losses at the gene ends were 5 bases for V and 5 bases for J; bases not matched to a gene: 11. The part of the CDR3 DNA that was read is TGTGCCAGTAGTGATCAACAGGGGAAGAAGACTGAA. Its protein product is CASSDQQGKKTE. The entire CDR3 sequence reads CASSDQQGKKTEAFF.

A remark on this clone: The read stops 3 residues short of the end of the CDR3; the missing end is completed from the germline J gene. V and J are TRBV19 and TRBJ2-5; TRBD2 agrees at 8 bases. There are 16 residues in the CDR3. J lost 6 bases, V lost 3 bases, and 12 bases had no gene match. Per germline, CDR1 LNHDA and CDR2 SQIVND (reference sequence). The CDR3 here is CASSMTGGRLGKTQYF. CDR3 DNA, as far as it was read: TGTGCCAGTAGTATGACGGGGGGGCGCCTTGGGAAGACC.

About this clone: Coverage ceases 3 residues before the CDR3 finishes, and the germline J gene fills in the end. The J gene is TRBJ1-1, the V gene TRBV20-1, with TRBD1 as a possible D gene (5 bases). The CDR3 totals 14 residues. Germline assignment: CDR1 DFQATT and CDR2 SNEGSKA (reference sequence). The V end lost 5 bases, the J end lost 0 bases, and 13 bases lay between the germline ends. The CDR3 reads CSARKTEMNTEAFF. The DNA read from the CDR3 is TGCAGTGCTCGAAAGACAGAGATGAACACTGAA.

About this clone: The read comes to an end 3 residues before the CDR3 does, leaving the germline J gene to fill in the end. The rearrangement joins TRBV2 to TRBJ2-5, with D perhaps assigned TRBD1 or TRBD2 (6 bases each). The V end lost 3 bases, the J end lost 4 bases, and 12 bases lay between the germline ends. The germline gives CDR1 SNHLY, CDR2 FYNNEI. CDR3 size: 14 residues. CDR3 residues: CASSDRGGGETQYF. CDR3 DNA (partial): TGTGCCAGCAGTGATAGAGGAGGGGGAGAGACC.

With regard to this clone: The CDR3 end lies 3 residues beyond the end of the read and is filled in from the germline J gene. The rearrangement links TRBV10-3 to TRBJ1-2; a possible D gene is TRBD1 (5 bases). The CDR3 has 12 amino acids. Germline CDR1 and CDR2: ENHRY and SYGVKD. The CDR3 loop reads CAINQGEGGYTF. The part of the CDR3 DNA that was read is TGTGCCATCAATCAAGGGGAGGGGGGC.

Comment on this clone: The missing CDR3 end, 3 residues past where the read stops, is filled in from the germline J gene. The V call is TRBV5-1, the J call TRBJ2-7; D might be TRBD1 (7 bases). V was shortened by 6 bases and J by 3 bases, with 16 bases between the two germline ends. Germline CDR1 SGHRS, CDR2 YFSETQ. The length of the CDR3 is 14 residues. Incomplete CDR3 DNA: TGCGCCAGCAAGGAGGGGGCGATCGGCTACGAG. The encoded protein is CASKEGAIGYE. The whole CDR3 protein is CASKEGAIGYEQYF. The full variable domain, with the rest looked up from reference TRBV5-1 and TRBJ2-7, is KAGVTQTPRYLIKTRGQQVTLSCSPISGHRSVSWYQQTPGQGLQFLFEYFSETQRNKGNFPGRFSGRQFSNSRSEMNVSTLELGDSALYLCASKEGAIGYEQYFGPGTRLTVT.

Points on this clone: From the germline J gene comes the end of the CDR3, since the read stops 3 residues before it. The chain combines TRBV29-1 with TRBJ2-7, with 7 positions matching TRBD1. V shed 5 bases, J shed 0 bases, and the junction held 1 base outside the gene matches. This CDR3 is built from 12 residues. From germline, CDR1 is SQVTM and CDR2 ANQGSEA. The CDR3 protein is CSVRDSSYEQYF. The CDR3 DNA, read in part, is TGCAGCGTTCGGGACAGCTCCTACGAG.

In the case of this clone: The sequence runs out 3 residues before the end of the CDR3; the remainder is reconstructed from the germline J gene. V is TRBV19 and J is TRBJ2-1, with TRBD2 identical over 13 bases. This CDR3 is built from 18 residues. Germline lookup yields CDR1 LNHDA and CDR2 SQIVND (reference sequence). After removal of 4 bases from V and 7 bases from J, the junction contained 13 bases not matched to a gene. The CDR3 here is CASSKVGGTSGERNEQFF. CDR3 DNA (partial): TGTGCCAGTAGTAAGGTCGGGGGGACTAGCGGGGAAAGAAATGAG.

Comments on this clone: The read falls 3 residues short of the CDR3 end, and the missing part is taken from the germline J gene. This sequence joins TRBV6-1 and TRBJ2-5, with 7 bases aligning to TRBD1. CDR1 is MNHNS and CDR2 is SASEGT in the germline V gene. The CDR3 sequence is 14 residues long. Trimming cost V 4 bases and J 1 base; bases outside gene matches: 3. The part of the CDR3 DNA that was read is TGTGCCAGCAGTGTGGGACAGTTCCAAGAGACC. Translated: CASSVGQFQET. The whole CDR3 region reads CASSVGQFQETQYF.

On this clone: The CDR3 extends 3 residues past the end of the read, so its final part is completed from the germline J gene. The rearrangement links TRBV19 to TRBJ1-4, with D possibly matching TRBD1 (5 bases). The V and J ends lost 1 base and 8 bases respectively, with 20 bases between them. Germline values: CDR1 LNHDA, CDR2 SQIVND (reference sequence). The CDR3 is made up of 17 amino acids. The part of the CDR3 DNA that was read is TGTGCCAGTAGTATAGGGATTTTGGGGGGTGGCGGCGAAAAA. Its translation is CASSIGILGGGGEK. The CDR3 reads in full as CASSIGILGGGGEKLFF.

Partial CDR3 DNA: TGTGCCAGCAGTTTCACGGGACTAGCGGGCCAAGAGACC. It encodes CASSFTGLAGQET. The whole CDR3 sequence is CASSFTGLAGQETQYF. The chain combines TRBV12-3 or TRBV12-4 with TRBJ2-5; 12 nucleotides match TRBD2. The missing CDR3 end, 3 residues past where the read stops, is filled in from the germline J gene. CDR3 length equals 16 residues. Unmatched junction bases numbered 3, after V lost 3 bases and J lost 1 base.

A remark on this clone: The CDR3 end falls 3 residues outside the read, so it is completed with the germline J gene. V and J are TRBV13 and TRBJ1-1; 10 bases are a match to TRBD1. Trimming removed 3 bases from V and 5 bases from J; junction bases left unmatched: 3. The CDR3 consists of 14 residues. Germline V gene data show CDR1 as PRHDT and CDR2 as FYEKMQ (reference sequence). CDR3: CASSLGDRGTEAFF. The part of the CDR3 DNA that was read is TGTGCCAGCAGCTTGGGGGACAGGGGAACTGAA. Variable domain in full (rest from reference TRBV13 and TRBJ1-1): AAGVIQSPRHLIKEKRETATLKCYPIPRHDTVYWYQQGPGQDPQFLISFYEKMQSDKGSIPDRFSAQQFSDYHSELNMSSLELGDSALYFCASSLGDRGTEAFFGQGTRLTVV.

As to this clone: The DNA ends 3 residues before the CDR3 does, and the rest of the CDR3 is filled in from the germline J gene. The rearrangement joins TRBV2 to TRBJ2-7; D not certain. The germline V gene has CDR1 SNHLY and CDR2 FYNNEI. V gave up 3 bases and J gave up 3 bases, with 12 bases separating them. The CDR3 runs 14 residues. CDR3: CASSEFLFIYEQYF. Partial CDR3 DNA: TGTGCCAGCAGTGAGTTCCTATTTATCTACGAG.

Here the CDR3 reads CASSSRTGGYGYTF. CDR3 DNA (partial): TGTGCCAGCAGCTCAAGGACAGGGGGCTATGGC. This chain links TRBV7-8 with TRBJ1-2; 10 nucleotides match TRBD1. The CDR3 is cut off 3 residues early in the read; its end comes from the germline J gene. The CDR3 is 14 amino acids. The V segment lost 4 bases and the J segment 4 bases; nucleotides outside the gene matches: 3. The germline V gene encodes CDR1 SGHVS and CDR2 FQNEAQ.

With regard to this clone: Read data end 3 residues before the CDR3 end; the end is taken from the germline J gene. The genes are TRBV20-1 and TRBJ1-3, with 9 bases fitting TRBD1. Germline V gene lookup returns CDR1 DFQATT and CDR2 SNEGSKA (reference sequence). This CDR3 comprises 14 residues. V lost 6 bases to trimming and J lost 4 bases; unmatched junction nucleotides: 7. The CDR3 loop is CSASQGAAGNTIYF. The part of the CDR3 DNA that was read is TGCAGTGCCTCACAGGGGGCTGCAGGAAACACC.

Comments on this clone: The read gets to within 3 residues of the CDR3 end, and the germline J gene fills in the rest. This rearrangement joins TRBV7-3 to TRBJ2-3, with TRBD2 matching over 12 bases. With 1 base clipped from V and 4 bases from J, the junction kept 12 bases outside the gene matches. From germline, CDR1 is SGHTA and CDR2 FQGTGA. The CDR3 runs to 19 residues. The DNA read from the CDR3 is TGTGCCAGCAGCTTAAAGGCTAGCGGGGGGGCCAGCACAGCAGATACG. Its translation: CASSLKASGGASTADT. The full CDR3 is CASSLKASGGASTADTQYF.

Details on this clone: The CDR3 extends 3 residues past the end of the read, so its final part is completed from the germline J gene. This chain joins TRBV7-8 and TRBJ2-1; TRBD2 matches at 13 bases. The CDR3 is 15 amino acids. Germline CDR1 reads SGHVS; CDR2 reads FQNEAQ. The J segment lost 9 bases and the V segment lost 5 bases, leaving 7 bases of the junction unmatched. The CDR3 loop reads CASSRLAGGQGEQFF. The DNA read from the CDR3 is TGTGCCAGCAGCCGACTAGCGGGGGGCCAGGGTGAG. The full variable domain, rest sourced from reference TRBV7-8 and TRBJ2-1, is GAGVSQSPRYKVAKRGQDVALRCDPISGHVSLFWYQQALGQGPEFLTYFQNEAQLDKSGLPSDRFFAERPEGSVSTLKIQRTQQEDSAVYLCASSRLAGGQGEQFFGPGTRLTVL.

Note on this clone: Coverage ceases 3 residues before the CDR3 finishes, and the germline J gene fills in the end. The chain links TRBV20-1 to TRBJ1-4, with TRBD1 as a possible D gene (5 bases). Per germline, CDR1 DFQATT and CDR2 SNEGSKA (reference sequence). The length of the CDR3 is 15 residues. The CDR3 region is CSARAPSGAVGKLFF. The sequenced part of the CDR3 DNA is TGCAGTGCTAGAGCGCCAAGCGGGGCAGTTGGGAAA.

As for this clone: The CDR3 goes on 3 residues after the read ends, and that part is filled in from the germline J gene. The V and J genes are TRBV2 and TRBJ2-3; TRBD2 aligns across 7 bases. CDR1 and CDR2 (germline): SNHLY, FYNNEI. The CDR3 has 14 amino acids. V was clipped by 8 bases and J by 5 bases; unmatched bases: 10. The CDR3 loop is CASGTSAQGDTQYF. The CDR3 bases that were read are TGTGCCAGCGGAACTAGCGCCCAAGGAGATACG. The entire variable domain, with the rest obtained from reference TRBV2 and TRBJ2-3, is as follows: EPEVTQTPSHQVTQMGQEVILRCVPISNHLYFYWYRQILGQKVEFLVSFYNNEISEKSEIFDDQFSVERPDGSNFTLKIRSTKLEDSAMYFCASGTSAQGDTQYFGPGTRLTVL.

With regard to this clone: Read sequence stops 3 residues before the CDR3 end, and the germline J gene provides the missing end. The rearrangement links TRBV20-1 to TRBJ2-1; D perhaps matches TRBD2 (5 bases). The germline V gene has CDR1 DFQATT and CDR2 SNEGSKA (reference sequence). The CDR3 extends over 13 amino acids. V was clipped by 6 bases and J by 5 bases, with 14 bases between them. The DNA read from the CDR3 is TGCAGTGCCCATAGTCCTAGCCACAATGAG. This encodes CSAHSPSHNE. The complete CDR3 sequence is CSAHSPSHNEQFF.

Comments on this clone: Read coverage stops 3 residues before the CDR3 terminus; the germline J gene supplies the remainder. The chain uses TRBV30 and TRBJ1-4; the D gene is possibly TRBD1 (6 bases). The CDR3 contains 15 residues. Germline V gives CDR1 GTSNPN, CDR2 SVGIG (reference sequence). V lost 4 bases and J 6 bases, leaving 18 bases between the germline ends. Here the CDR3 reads CAWKGEQGLHEKLFF. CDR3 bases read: TGTGCCTGGAAGGGGGAACAGGGATTACATGAAAAA. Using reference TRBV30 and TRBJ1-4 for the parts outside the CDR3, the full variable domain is SQTIHQWPATLVQPVGSPLSLECTVEGTSNPNLYWYRQAAGRGLQLLFYSVGIGQISSEVPQNLSASRPQDRQFILSSKKLLLSDSGFYLCAWKGEQGLHEKLFFGSGTQLSVL.

Partial CDR3 DNA: TGTGCCAGCAGTTCTCTGGGGACAGGGTCCACGATTGGC. Translated: CASSSLGTGSTIG. The CDR3 as a whole reads CASSSLGTGSTIGYTF. V usage is TRBV7-3 and J usage is TRBJ1-2; 9 bases line up with TRBD1. Read sequence stops 3 residues before the CDR3 end, and the germline J gene provides the missing end. Looked up from germline, CDR1 is SGHTA and CDR2 is FQGTGA. Trimming took 6 bases from V and 7 from J; bases not matched to a gene: 15. CDR3 length: 16 residues.

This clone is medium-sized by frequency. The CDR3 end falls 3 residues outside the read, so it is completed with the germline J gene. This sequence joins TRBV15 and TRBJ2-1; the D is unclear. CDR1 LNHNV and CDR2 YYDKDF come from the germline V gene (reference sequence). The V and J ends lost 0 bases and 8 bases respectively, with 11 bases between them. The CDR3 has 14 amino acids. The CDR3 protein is CATSRDYSWDEQFF. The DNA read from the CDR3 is TGTGCCACCAGCAGAGATTACAGTTGGGATGAG. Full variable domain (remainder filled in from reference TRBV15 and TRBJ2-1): DAMVIQNPRYQVTQFGKPVTLSCSQTLNHNVMYWYQQKSSQAPKLLFHYYDKDFNNEADTPDNFQSRRPNTSFCFLDIRSPGLGDTAMYLCATSRDYSWDEQFFGPGTRLTVL.

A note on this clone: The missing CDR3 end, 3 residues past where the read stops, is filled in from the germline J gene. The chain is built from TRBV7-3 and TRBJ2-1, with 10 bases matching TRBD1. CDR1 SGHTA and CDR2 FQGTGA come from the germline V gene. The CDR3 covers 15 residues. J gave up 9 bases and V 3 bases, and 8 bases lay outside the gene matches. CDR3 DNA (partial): TGTGCCAGCAGCTTGGGACAGGGGTCCCAACGTGAG. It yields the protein CASSLGQGSQRE. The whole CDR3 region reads CASSLGQGSQREQFF.